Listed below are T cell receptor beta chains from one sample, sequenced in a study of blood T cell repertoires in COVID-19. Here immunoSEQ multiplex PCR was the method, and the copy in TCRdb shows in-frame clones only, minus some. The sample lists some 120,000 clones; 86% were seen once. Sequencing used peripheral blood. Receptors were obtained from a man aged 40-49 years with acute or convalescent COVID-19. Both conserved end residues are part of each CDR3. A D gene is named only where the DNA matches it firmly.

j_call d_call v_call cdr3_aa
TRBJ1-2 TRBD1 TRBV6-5 CASSYAGTAGYTF
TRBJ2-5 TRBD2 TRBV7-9 CASSQLATPRGTQYF
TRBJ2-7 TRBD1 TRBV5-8 CASSLGTGPYEQYF
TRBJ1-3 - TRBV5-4 CASSLKQGQDTIYF
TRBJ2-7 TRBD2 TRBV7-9 CASSPWGGSSYEQYF
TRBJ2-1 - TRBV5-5 CASSLEGSRDEQFF
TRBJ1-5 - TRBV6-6 CASSLQGTNQPQHF
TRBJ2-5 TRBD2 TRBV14 CASSQRTSGAETQYF
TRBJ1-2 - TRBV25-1 CASRQATSYGYTF
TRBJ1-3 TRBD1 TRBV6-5 CASSRDRLSGNTIYF
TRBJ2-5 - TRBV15 CATRLVGGKETQYF
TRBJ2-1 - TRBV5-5 CASSRTVNEQFF
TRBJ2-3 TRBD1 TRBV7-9 CASRQGQGATDTQYF
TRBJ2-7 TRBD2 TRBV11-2 CASSLSSGSYEQYF
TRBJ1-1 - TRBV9 CASSVKSVNTEAFF
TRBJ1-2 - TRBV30 CAWSGDSVMDGYTF
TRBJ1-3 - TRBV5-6 CASSLRGGNTIYF
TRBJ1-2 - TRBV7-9 CASSLHPDSLYYGYTF
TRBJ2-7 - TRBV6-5 CASSRGANEQYF
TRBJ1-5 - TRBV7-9 CASSSGQGMSQPQHF
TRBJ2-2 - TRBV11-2 CASSLRGLSNTGELFF
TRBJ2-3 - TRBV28 CASSSTDTQYF
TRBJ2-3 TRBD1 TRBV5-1 CASRRTGTGTDTQYF
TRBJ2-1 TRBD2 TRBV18 CASSPGLAGVDEQFF
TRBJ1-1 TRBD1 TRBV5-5 CASSNTGANTEAFF
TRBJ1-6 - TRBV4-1 CASSHSREQNSPLHF
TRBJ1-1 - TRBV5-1 CASSLDGTKEAFF
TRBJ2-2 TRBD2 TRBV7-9 CASSPSLAGALSNTGELFF
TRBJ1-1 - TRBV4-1 CASSQDSAGTEAFF
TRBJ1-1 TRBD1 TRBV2 CASSVLQGGNTEAFF
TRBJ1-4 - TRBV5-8 CASSLAGGEEKLFF
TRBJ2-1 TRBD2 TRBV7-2 CASSPSGGGYNEQFF
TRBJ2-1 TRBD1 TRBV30 CAFRTGVEQFF
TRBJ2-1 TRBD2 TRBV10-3 CAISDLAGGRNEQFF
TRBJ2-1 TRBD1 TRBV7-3 CASSRDRGLHNEQFF
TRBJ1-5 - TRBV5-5 CASSLGLSNQPQHF
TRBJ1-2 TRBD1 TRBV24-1 CATSPGQGLGYTF
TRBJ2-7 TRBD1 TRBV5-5 CASSLAGQGKYF
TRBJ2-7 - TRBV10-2 CASMDDRHLDEQYF
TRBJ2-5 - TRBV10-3 CAISEGLASRETQYF
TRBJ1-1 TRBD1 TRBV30 CALSRQGLAEAFF
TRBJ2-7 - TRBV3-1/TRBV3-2 CASSRELQDYEQYF
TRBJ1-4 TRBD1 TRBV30 CAWSVGPPGTGNEKLFF
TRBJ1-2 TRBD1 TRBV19 CASTTQGALNYGYTF
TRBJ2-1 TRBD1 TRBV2 CASRLDRAEYNEQFF